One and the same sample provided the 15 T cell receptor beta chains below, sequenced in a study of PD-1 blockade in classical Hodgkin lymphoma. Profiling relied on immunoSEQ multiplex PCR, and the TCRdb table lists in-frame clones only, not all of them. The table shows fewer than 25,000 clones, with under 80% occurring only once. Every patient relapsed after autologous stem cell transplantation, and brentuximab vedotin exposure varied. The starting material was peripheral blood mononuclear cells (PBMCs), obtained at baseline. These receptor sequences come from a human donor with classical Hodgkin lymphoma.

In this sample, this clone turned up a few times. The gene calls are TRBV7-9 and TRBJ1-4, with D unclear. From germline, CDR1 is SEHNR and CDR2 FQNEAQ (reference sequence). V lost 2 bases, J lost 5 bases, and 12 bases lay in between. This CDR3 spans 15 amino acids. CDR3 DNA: TGTGCCAGCAGCTTACCACAGCAAGGAAATGAAAAACTGTTTTTT. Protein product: CASSLPQQGNEKLFF.

CDR3 nucleotides: TGTGCCAGTAGTCAAGGAGACTACACCGGGGAGCTGTTTTTT. It encodes CASSQGDYTGELFF. The rearrangement uses TRBV19 and TRBJ2-2; D is ambiguous. The length of the CDR3 is 14 residues. Germline CDR1 and CDR2: LNHDA and SQIVND (reference sequence). The germline V and J ends were trimmed by 5 bases and 3 bases, with 10 bases remaining between them.

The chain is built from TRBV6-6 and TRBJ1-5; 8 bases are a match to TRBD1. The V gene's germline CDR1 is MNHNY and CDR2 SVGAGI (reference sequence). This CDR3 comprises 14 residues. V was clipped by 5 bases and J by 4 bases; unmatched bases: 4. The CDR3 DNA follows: TGTGCCAGCAGTAACAACAGGGGGAATCAGCCCCAGCATTTT. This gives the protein CASSNNRGNQPQHF.

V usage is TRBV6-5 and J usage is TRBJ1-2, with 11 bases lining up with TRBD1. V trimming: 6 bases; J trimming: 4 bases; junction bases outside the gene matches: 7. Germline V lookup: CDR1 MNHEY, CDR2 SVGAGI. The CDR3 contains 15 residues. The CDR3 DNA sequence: TGTGCCAGCAGCAATGCGGGGACAGGGGGCTATGGCTACACCTTC. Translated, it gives CASSNAGTGGYGYTF.

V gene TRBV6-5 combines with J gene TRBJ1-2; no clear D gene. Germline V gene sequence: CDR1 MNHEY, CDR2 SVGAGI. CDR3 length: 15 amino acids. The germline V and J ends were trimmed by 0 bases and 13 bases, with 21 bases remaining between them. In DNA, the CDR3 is TGTGCCAGCAGTTACTCGATACCTGGCCGGGCCGATAGCACCTTC. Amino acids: CASSYSIPGRADSTF.

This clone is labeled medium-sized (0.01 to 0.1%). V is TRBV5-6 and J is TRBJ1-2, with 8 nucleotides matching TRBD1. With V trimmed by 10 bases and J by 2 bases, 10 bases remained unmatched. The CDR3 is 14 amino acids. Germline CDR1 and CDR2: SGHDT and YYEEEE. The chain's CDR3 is CAGSGQGSNYGYTF. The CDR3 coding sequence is TGTGCCGGAAGCGGACAGGGATCAAACTATGGCTACACCTTC.

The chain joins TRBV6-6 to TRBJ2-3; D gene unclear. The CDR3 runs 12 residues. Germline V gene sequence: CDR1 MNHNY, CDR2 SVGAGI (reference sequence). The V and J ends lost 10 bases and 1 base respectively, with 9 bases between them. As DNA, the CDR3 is TGTGCCACCAGAGAAGGCACAGATACGCAGTATTTT. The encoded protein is CATREGTDTQYF.

The CDR3 spells CASSESLAGSTGELFF. The DNA for the CDR3 is TGTGCCAGCAGTGAATCCCTAGCGGGAAGTACCGGGGAGCTGTTTTTT. The genes are TRBV25-1 and TRBJ2-2; 9 bases agree with TRBD2. This CDR3 comprises 16 residues. Germline values: CDR1 MGHDK, CDR2 SYGVNS. The V segment lost 1 base and the J segment 5 bases; nucleotides outside the gene matches: 5.

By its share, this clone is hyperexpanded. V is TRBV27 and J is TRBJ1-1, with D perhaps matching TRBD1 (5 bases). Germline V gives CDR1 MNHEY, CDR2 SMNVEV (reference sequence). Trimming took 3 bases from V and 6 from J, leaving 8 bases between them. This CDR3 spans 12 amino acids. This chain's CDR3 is CASSFWGAEAFF. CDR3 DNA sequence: TGTGCCAGCAGTTTCTGGGGGGCTGAAGCTTTCTTT.

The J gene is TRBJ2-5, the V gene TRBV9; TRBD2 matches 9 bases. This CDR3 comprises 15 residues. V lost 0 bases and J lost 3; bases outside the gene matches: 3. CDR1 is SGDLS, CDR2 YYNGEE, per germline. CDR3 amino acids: CASSVGQRGEETQYF. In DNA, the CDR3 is TGTGCCAGCAGCGTAGGGCAGCGGGGGGAAGAGACCCAGTACTTC. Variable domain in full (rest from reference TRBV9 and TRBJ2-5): DSGVTQTPKHLITATGQRVTLRCSPRSGDLSVYWYQQSLDQGLQFLIQYYNGEERAKGNILERFSAQQFPDLHSELNLSSLELGDSALYFCASSVGQRGEETQYFGPGTRLLVL.

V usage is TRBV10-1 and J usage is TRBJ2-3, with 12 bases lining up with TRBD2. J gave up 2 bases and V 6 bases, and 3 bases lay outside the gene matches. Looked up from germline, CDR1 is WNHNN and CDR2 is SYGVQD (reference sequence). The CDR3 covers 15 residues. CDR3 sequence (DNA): TGCGCCAGCAGCCGGACTAGCGGGGCCACAGATACGCAGTATTTT. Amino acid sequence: CASSRTSGATDTQYF.

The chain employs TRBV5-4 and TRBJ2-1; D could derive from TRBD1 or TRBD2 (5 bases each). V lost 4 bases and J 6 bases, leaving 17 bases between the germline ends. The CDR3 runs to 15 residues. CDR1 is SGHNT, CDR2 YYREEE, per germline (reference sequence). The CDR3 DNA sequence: TGTGCCAGCAGCCCCGGGGCAATTCCGGGCAATGAGCAGTTCTTC. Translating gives CASSPGAIPGNEQFF.

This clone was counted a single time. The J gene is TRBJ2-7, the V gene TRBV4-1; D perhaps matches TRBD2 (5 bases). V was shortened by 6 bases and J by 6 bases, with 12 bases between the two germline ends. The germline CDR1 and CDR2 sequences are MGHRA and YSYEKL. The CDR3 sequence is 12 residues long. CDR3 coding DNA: TGCGCCAGCAGTTCATTTGCGGGCGAGCAGTACTTC. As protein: CASSSFAGEQYF.

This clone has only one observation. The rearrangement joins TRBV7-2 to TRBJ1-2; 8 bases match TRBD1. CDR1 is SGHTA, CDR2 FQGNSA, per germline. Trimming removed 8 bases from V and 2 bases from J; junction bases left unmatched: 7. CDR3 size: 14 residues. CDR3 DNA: TGTGCCAGCGTGAGAACAGGGGGAAACTATGGCTACACCTTC. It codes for CASVRTGGNYGYTF.

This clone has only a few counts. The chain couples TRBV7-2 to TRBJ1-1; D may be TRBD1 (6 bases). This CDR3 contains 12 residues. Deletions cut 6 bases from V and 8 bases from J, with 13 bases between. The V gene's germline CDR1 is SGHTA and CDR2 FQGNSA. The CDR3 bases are TGTGCCAGCAGTCGCGGGGGGGCCGAAGCTTTCTTT. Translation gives CASSRGGAEAFF.